The following is a T cell receptor beta chain sequence with its context. The antigen remains unidentified. Other DNA sequences in the same sample also yield this CDR3. Clones were read by immunoSEQ multiplex PCR, and TCRdb kept only the in-frame ones, dropping some. The repertoire includes under 2.5 million clones, about 90% of them detected once, and approximately 0.39% sits in the top ten. With 3 bases clipped from V and 4 bases from J, the junction kept 4 bases outside the gene matches. Germline CDR1 is SGHRS and CDR2 is YFSETQ. This CDR3 spans 14 amino acids. This sample was included in a study of shared clonotypes between healthy human individuals. Study results and caveats: Estimated richness was generally greater in naive than memory subsets. Among non-shared clonotypes, generation probabilities were lower than among those shared by all four donors.

V gene TRBV5-1 combines with J gene TRBJ2-7, with 10 nucleotides matching TRBD2. The material sequenced was naive CD4+ T cells from PBMCs. Subset denoted: CD45RA+ positively selected. This TCR derives from a man aged 18 to 30 in good health. Some clones in this sample may be carry-over from other donors' samples. The DNA for the CDR3 is TGCGCCAGCAGCTCGACTAGCGGGTCTTACGAGCAGTACTTC. Encoded protein: CASSSTSGSYEQYF.